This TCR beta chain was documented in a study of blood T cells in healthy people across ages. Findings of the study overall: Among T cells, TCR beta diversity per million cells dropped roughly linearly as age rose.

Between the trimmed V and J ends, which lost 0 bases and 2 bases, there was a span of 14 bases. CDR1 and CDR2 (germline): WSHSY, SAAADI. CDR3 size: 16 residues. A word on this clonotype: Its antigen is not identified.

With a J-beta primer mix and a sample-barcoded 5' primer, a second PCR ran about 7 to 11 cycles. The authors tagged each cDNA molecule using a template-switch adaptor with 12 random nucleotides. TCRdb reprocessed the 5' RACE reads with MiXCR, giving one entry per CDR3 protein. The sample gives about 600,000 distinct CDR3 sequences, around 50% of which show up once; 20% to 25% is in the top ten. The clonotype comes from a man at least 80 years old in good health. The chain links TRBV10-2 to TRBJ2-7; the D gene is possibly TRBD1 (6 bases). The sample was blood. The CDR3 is CASSESTGIQAYEQYF. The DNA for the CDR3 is TGCGCCAGCAGTGAGTCAACAGGGATTCAAGCCTACGAGCAGTACTTC.